The present T cell receptor beta chain was sequenced within a study of blood T cell repertoires in COVID-19. The wider study: Acute and convalescent COVID-19 specimens originated in the United States, Italy and Spain. The cDNA or gDNA used as material had been derived from T cells, B-cell-depleted T cells, or PBMCs.

Original data processing: Cell counts per sample came from amplifying reference gene primers. Some clones are missing from TCRdb's copy, which holds only in-frame ones; the method was immunoSEQ multiplex PCR. That table furnishes V, J and clone size, whereas the DNA furnished D and trimming. The sample consists of tens of thousands of clones, around 84% of them appearing once. Sequencing was done on a sample of peripheral blood. The receptor comes from a man in his 70s with acute or convalescent COVID-19.

The CDR3 spells CASRSPGLAGGPGETQYF. The CDR3 DNA is TGTGCCAGCAGGTCACCGGGACTAGCGGGGGGGCCGGGAGAGACCCAGTACTTC. The genes are TRBV27 and TRBJ2-5; TRBD2 aligns across 16 bases. The CDR3 totals 18 residues. Trimming took 6 bases from V and 4 from J; bases not matched to a gene: 11. Germline V gives CDR1 MNHEY, CDR2 SMNVEV (reference sequence).